Below are 21 T cell receptor beta chains sequenced from a single sample in a study of shared clonotypes between healthy human individuals. TCRdb keeps only in-frame clones here, not all; method: immunoSEQ multiplex PCR. This table holds about 2 million clones, 85% to 95% found once. In the naive CD8 group, cells lacked CD45RO and were positively selected for CCR7, so terminally differentiated effector memory CD45RA+ cells were left out. Input material: naive CD8+ T cells sorted from blood. These receptors were obtained from a man aged 18 to 35 in good health.

The DNA for the CDR3 is TGTGCCAGCAGCGTCGACACAGTAGGGTCATACAATGAGCAGTTCTTC. Its translation is CASSVDTVGSYNEQFF. The chain combines TRBV9 with TRBJ2-1, with D unclear. Germline lookup yields CDR1 SGDLS and CDR2 YYNGEE. The V end was cut by 2 bases, the J end by 4 bases, with 16 bases between. The CDR3 totals 16 residues.

The V and J genes are TRBV4-1 and TRBJ2-7; TRBD1 or TRBD2 may be the D gene (5 bases each). The CDR3 loop spans 15 amino acids. Trimming removed 3 bases at V and 2 bases at J, with 14 bases between. Germline values: CDR1 MGHRA, CDR2 YSYEKL. The CDR3 DNA reads as TGCGCCAGCAGCCAGGGGAGAGGGGCAACCTACGAGCAGTACTTC. Protein product: CASSQGRGATYEQYF.

The V gene is TRBV28, the J gene TRBJ2-7; TRBD1 matches at 7 bases. The CDR3 totals 14 residues. Germline CDR1 MDHEN, CDR2 SYDVKM. J was trimmed by 6 bases and V by 5 bases; bases with no gene match: 10. CDR3 nucleotide sequence: TGTGCCAGCAGTCCGTTGACAGGGTATGGCGAGCAGTACTTC. This gives the protein CASSPLTGYGEQYF.

This chain uses TRBV10-1 with TRBJ2-1, with D unresolved. The germline gives CDR1 WNHNN, CDR2 SYGVQD (reference sequence). V gave up 7 bases and J gave up 6 bases, with 22 bases separating them. This CDR3 is built from 16 residues. This chain's CDR3 is CASIPRWTSNINEQFF. CDR3 sequence (DNA): TGCGCCAGCATCCCCCGGTGGACGAGCAATATCAATGAGCAGTTCTTC.

This clone was seen a single time. V gene TRBV2 combines with J gene TRBJ1-2; no firm D call. This CDR3 is 14 amino acids long. Germline loops: CDR1 SNHLY, CDR2 FYNNEI. V lost 11 bases and J lost 4, with 20 bases in between. The CDR3 loop is CAAWASSSGYGYTF. The CDR3 region has the DNA TGTGCCGCTTGGGCCTCTTCCAGCGGCTATGGCTACACCTTC.

The rearrangement joins TRBV27 to TRBJ1-5; a weak D match, TRBD1 (5 bases). Germline V gene lookup returns CDR1 MNHEY and CDR2 SMNVEV (reference sequence). The CDR3 length is 14 residues. Trimming cost V 4 bases and J 4 bases, with 11 bases left between them. As DNA, the CDR3 is TGTGCCAGCAGTTACCCAACAGGAAATCAGCCCCAGCATTTT. Translated: CASSYPTGNQPQHF.

This clone was detected once. This sequence joins TRBV28 and TRBJ2-2; TRBD2 is a possible D gene (6 bases). V shed 10 bases and J shed 4 bases, with 19 bases lying between them. The CDR3 is 15 residues long. Germline CDR1 is MDHEN and CDR2 is SYDVKM. DNA of the CDR3: TGTGCCACTACCGTCGGGCAGGGAGGCACCGGGGAGCTGTTTTTT. It codes for CATTVGQGGTGELFF.

The chain joins TRBV11-2 to TRBJ2-5; a possible D gene is TRBD2 (5 bases). This CDR3 region has 15 residues. Trimming left V 5 bases short and J 4 bases short, with 17 bases between. CDR1 is SGHAT, CDR2 FQNNGV, per germline. The CDR3 coding sequence is TGTGCCAGCAGCCGGACCAGCGGAATTTTAGAGACCCAGTACTTC. Its translation is CASSRTSGILETQYF.

The chain is built from TRBV4-3 and TRBJ2-5; 7 bases agree with TRBD2. The CDR3 has 15 amino acids. Germline V CDR1 and CDR2: LGHNA, YSLEER. The V and J ends lost 4 bases and 5 bases, in that order; junction bases with no gene match: 10. This CDR3 reads CASSRLAGAMETQYF. Written as DNA, the CDR3 is TGCGCCAGCAGCCGTCTTGCGGGAGCTATGGAGACCCAGTACTTC.

The rearrangement uses TRBV13 and TRBJ1-1; the D gene is possibly TRBD1 (6 bases). With 5 bases removed from V and 5 bases from J, the gap between germline ends came to 15 bases. Germline CDR1 is PRHDT and CDR2 is FYEKMQ (reference sequence). The CDR3 has 14 residues. The CDR3, as DNA: TGTGCCAGCAGCGCCAGGGGCCAGGATACTGAAGCTTTCTTT. Its protein is CASSARGQDTEAFF.

The chain links TRBV30 to TRBJ2-7; TRBD2 aligns across 12 bases. With V trimmed by 1 base and J by 2 bases, 9 bases remained unmatched. Germline V lookup: CDR1 GTSNPN, CDR2 SVGIG (reference sequence). The CDR3 totals 17 residues. DNA for the CDR3: TGTGCCTGGAGTGACGGGCTAGCGGGAGGGCCTCCCTACGAGCAGTACTTC. Its protein product is CAWSDGLAGGPPYEQYF.

V usage is TRBV4-1 and J usage is TRBJ2-3; the D gene is possibly TRBD2 (6 bases). In germline, CDR1 is MGHRA, CDR2 YSYEKL. The CDR3 sequence is 15 residues long. Trimming shortened V by 0 bases and J by 4 bases, and 11 bases separated the two germline ends. CDR3 residues: CASSQDDGSPDTQYF. As DNA, the CDR3 is TGCGCCAGCAGCCAAGATGACGGGAGCCCAGATACGCAGTATTTT.

This chain connects TRBV2 to TRBJ1-5; D is undetermined. Trimming took 7 bases from V and 8 from J, leaving 21 bases between them. This CDR3 is 15 amino acids long. Germline V lookup: CDR1 SNHLY, CDR2 FYNNEI. This CDR3 is CASMDSELSGEPQHF. DNA of the CDR3: TGTGCCAGCATGGACTCAGAGCTTTCCGGGGAGCCCCAGCATTTT. Full variable domain (outside the CDR3, taken from reference TRBV2 and TRBJ1-5): EPEVTQTPSHQVTQMGQEVILRCVPISNHLYFYWYRQILGQKVEFLVSFYNNEISEKSEIFDDQFSVERPDGSNFTLKIRSTKLEDSAMYFCASMDSELSGEPQHFGDGTRLSIL.

The chain joins TRBV19 to TRBJ2-7, with D possibly TRBD2 on 6 matching bases. The V end lost 1 base, the J end lost 6 bases, and 10 bases lay between the germline ends. CDR3 length equals 13 residues. Germline CDR1 reads LNHDA; CDR2 reads SQIVND (reference sequence). The CDR3 DNA sequence: TGTGCCAGTAGTATAGGGGTCGGGGGCGAGCAGTACTTC. This translates into CASSIGVGGEQYF. Full variable domain (missing parts from reference TRBV19 and TRBJ2-7): DGGITQSPKYLFRKEGQNVTLSCEQNLNHDAMYWYRQDPGQGLRLIYYSQIVNDFQKGDIAEGYSVSREKKESFPLTVTSAQKNPTAFYLCASSIGVGGEQYFGPGTRLTVT.

The chain combines TRBV5-6 with TRBJ2-7; 8 bases map to TRBD1. J was trimmed by 3 bases and V by 0 bases; bases with no gene match: 2. CDR1 and CDR2 (germline): SGHDT, YYEEEE. CDR3 length: 14 amino acids. The CDR3 nucleotides are TGTGCCAGCAGCTTGGCACAGGGGGTCTACGAGCAGTACTTC. It encodes CASSLAQGVYEQYF.

This chain links TRBV9 with TRBJ2-5; D is unclear. CDR3 size: 15 residues. V was pared by 4 bases and J by 4 bases, with 17 bases between. Germline lookup yields CDR1 SGDLS and CDR2 YYNGEE. Written as DNA, the CDR3 is TGTGCCAGCAGCCCTTCGTCATCACCTCTAGAGACCCAGTACTTC. It encodes CASSPSSSPLETQYF. The full variable domain, completed using reference TRBV9 and TRBJ2-5, is DSGVTQTPKHLITATGQRVTLRCSPRSGDLSVYWYQQSLDQGLQFLIQYYNGEERAKGNILERFSAQQFPDLHSELNLSSLELGDSALYFCASSPSSSPLETQYFGPGTRLLVL.

This clone was found once. The chain links TRBV6-5 to TRBJ1-5; no firm D call. V was pared by 0 bases and J by 4 bases, with 13 bases between. The germline CDR1 and CDR2 sequences are MNHEY and SVGAGI. This CDR3 spans 16 amino acids. Here the CDR3 DNA reads TGTGCCAGCAGTTACTCGGCTGGGGAAGAGAATCAGCCCCAGCATTTT. It codes for CASSYSAGEENQPQHF.

The rearrangement links TRBV7-6 to TRBJ1-3, with 7 nucleotides matching TRBD1. Trimming took 5 bases from V and 4 from J; bases not matched to a gene: 5. CDR1 and CDR2 from the germline V gene are SGHVS and FNYEAQ. The CDR3 is 14 residues long. The DNA for the CDR3 is TGTGCCAGCAGCAACGACAGGGCCGGAAACACCATATATTTT. It is translated as CASSNDRAGNTIYF. Combining the CDR3 with reference TRBV7-6 and TRBJ1-3 gives the whole variable domain GAGVSQSPRYKVTKRGQDVALRCDPISGHVSLYWYRQALGQGPEFLTYFNYEAQQDKSGLPNDRFSAERPEGSISTLTIQRTEQRDSAMYRCASSNDRAGNTIYFGEGSWLTVV.

About this clone: Other nucleotide sequences in the sample specify the same CDR3. The chain employs TRBV5-6 and TRBJ1-1, with a weak D call TRBD1 (6 bases). V was shortened by 2 bases and J by 8 bases, with 10 bases between the two germline ends. This CDR3 region has 12 residues. Germline CDR1 SGHDT, CDR2 YYEEEE. The CDR3 loop reads CASSFGTGEAFF. The CDR3 DNA reads TGTGCCAGCAGCTTTGGTACAGGGGAAGCTTTCTTT. The complete variable domain, with remaining parts taken from reference TRBV5-6 and TRBJ1-1, reads DAGVTQSPTHLIKTRGQQVTLRCSPKSGHDTVSWYQQALGQGPQFIFQYYEEEERQRGNFPDRFSGHQFPNYSSELNVNALLLGDSALYLCASSFGTGEAFFGQGTRLTVV.

The chain recombines TRBV5-1 with TRBJ1-6; TRBD1 matches at 11 bases. The germline V gene has CDR1 SGHRS and CDR2 YFSETQ. This CDR3 is built from 16 residues. The ends lost 4 bases at V and 7 bases at J; junction bases unmatched: 7. DNA for the CDR3: TGCGCCAGCAGCGACCCCGGGACAGGGGGAAATTCACCCCTCCACTTT. Protein product: CASSDPGTGGNSPLHF.

The CDR3 coding sequence is TGTGCCTCGAGGGACATAGACAATGAGCAGTTCTTC. Its translation is CASRDIDNEQFF. The chain is built from TRBV30 and TRBJ2-1, with D perhaps TRBD1 (6 bases). Germline lookup yields CDR1 GTSNPN and CDR2 SVGIG (reference sequence). The CDR3 contains 12 residues. The ends were cut back, 7 bases at V and 5 bases at J, with 12 bases in the middle.